In this sample, the clone carrying this TCR beta chain turned up a few times. The antigen remains unidentified. This sample stems from a study of T cells in Graves' hyperthyroidism and ophthalmopathy. Study conclusions and caveats: Most clonotypes expanded in the thyroid (above 0.001) were also present in blood.

The CDR3 is made up of 15 amino acids. Germline V CDR1 and CDR2: SEHNR, FQNEAQ (reference sequence). V shed 4 bases and J shed 4 bases, with 14 bases lying between them. Using RNA transcripts as the source, TCR beta CDR3 regions were amplified. The HTBI set primed first-round TCR CDR3 RT-PCR. MiXCR, run by TCRdb on the multiplex PCR reads, gives a single entry per CDR3 protein. The repertoire has approximately 400,000 distinct CDR3 sequences, approximately 15% of them found once; the top ten carry roughly 9.6%. Sequencing was carried out using blood. The receptor's source is a woman aged 60-75 years with Graves' hyperthyroidism. The V and J genes are TRBV7-9 and TRBJ2-1, with D perhaps matching TRBD2 (6 bases). CDR3: CASSSMAGKYNEQFF. In nucleotides, the CDR3 is TGTGCCAGCAGCTCCATGGCGGGAAAGTACAATGAGCAGTTCTTC.